Only a few counts were recorded for the clone carrying this TCR beta chain. Its antigen is currently unknown. Regions amplified from RNA transcripts were the TCR beta CDR3 regions. A set of HTBI primers served as the primers for a first-round RT-PCR of the TCR CDR3. TCRdb called the multiplex PCR reads again in MiXCR, with one record for every CDR3 protein. The sample yields over 700,000 distinct CDR3 sequences, 15% to 20% seen once. The data originate from a study of T cells in Graves' hyperthyroidism and ophthalmopathy. Study background: Peripheral blood was obtained at initial diagnosis, preceding any treatment.

General study findings and limits: Most thyroid clonotypes expanded above 0.001 appeared in blood too.

Germline CDR1 is MNHEY and CDR2 is SMNVEV (reference sequence). V was trimmed by 7 bases and J by 1 base, leaving 19 bases between them. CDR3 length equals 16 residues. Uncontrolled infection, other autoimmune disease, pregnancy or lactation excluded patients. Predating any ophthalmopathy symptoms, the blood sample was taken at first hyperthyroidism diagnosis. V and J are TRBV27 and TRBJ1-2, with D hard to call. Sequencing was performed on blood. This TCR derives from a woman between 45 and 60 years old with Graves' hyperthyroidism that later progressed to Graves' ophthalmopathy. CDR3 in amino acids: CASTFPLLRGNYGYTF. CDR3 coding DNA: TGTGCCAGCACTTTTCCCCTCCTCCGGGGTAACTATGGCTACACCTTC.